The clone carrying this T cell receptor (beta chain) was recorded many times. Its antigen is not known. This entry belongs to a study of T-cell reconstitution after alpha-beta-depleted transplantation in children. Regarding the study as a whole: As was reported, about two months after transplant, alpha-beta T cells came from several hundred expanded graft clones.

The TCRbeta library incorporated unique molecular identifiers. One entry per CDR3 protein, called by TCRdb with MiXCR from the PCR reads. Among hundreds of thousands of distinct CDR3 sequences listed, roughly 8.2% were seen once. The CDR3 is 14 amino acids. V was pared by 3 bases and J by 4 bases, with 4 bases of the junction left unmatched. The chain links TRBV12-3 or TRBV12-4 to TRBJ2-5; 8 nucleotides match TRBD1. This TCR came from a male patient aged 10 to 17 who had a stem cell transplant for acute lymphoblastic leukemia, so the T cells may come from the graft donor. This specimen consisted of PBMCs, mostly from graft donor cells, obtained 180 days after TCRalphabeta/CD19-depleted stem cell transplant. The CDR3 loop reads CASSFSDRGETQYF. In DNA, the CDR3 is TGTGCCAGCAGTTTTTCCGACAGGGGAGAGACCCAGTACTTC.